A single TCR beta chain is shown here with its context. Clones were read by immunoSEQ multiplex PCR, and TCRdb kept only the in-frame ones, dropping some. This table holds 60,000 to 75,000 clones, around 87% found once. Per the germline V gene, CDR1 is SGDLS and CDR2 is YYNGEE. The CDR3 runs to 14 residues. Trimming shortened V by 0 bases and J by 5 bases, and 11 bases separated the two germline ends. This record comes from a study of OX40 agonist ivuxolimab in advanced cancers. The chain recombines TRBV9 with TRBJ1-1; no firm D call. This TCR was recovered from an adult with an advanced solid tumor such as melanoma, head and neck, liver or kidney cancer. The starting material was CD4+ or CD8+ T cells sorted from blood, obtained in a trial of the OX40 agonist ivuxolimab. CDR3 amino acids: CASSVGGSRTEAFF. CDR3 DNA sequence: TGTGCCAGCAGCGTAGGAGGGTCGCGGACTGAAGCTTTCTTT.